This is a list of T cell receptor beta chains from one sample in a study of blood T cells in healthy people across ages. TCRdb ran MiXCR on the 5' RACE reads and lists one entry per CDR3 protein. Of around 1,500,000 distinct CDR3 sequences listed, approximately 30% are singletons. Sequencing used blood. The origin of the receptors is a woman aged 25 to 39 in good health. Both conserved end residues are part of each CDR3. D genes are given only for firm matches. Clone size is not always given. Where it is, it says once, few, many or a class for expanded clones.

>.|TRBV11-2|few|TRBJ1-5
TGTGCCAGCAGCTTGGCCAGGTCAGGCGGACAGCCCCAGCATTTT
CASSLARSGGQPQHF
>.|TRBV6-5|.|TRBJ2-7
TGTGCCGCGGGGTTGAGATCCTACGAGCAGTACTTC
CAAGLRSYEQYF
>.|TRBV20-1|.|TRBJ2-5
TGCAGTGCTATCCCCTATTCGGAGACCCAGTACTTC
CSAIPYSETQYF
>.|TRBV6-6|few|TRBJ2-3
TGTGCCAGCAGTCCTTTCCAACGGGACTGGAGCACAGATACGCAGTATTTT
CASSPFQRDWSTDTQYF
>.|TRBV12-3/TRBV12-4|many|TRBJ1-2
TGTGCCAGCAGTTTGAGACCTACGGAACGATATGGCTACACCTTC
CASSLRPTERYGYTF
>TRBD2|TRBV20-1|.|TRBJ2-1
TGCAGTGCTAATTCTGGGACTAGCGGGGCTAATGAGCAGTTCTTC
CSANSGTSGANEQFF
>.|TRBV10-3|many|TRBJ2-7
TGTGCCATCAGTGAGTCTCGGGACCTACGTAGGGAGCAGTACTTC
CAISESRDLRREQYF
>.|TRBV7-8|many|TRBJ2-5
TGTGCCAGCAGCGTAGATGCAGGGGACCAAGAGACCCAGTACTTC
CASSVDAGDQETQYF
>TRBD2|TRBV7-6|.|TRBJ2-1
TGTGCCAGCAGCTTAGATCAGCGGGGAGCATCCTACAATGAGCAGTTCTTC
CASSLDQRGASYNEQFF
>.|TRBV10-3|many|TRBJ2-6
TGTGCCACCTCCGGACGGGTAATTGGAACTGGGGCCAACGTCCTGACTTTC
CATSGRVIGTGANVLTF
>TRBD1|TRBV13|.|TRBJ2-7
TGTGCCAGCAGCTTCCCCGGGACAGGGACCCACGAGCAGTACTTC
CASSFPGTGTHEQYF
>.|TRBV5-1|.|TRBJ1-1
TGCGCCAGCAGCCGAGCCAACAGGGTAGACACTGAAGCTTTCTTT
CASSRANRVDTEAFF
>TRBD1|TRBV29-1|few|TRBJ1-5
TGCAGCGTAGCGACAGGGGATAGCAATCAGCCCCAGCATTTT
CSVATGDSNQPQHF
>.|TRBV5-5|.|TRBJ2-7
TGTGCCAGCAGCCGTAGCGGTTACAATGAGCAGTACTTC
CASSRSGYNEQYF
>.|TRBV29-1|few|TRBJ2-3
TGCAGCGTTGCTCGTCAGATTACAGATACGCAGTATTTT
CSVARQITDTQYF
>TRBD2|TRBV20-1|many|TRBJ2-5
TGCAGTGCTAGACTAGCGGGCCAAGAGACCCAGTACTTC
CSARLAGQETQYF
>.|TRBV20-1|once|TRBJ1-3
TGCAGTGCTAGAGATCGGGTAACAGGCGGAAACACCATATATTTT
CSARDRVTGGNTIYF
>TRBD2|TRBV20-1|many|TRBJ2-1
TGCAGTGCTAGTACTAGCGGGGGGGCCCTCCATGAGCAGTTCTTC
CSASTSGGALHEQFF
>.|TRBV9|many|TRBJ2-1
TGCGCCAGTTCAGTGGACAGCTCCTACAATGAGCAGTTCTTC
CASSVDSSYNEQFF
>.|TRBV20-1|many|TRBJ2-4
TGCAGTGCTAGTCTCGACAGGAGTACCAAAAACATTCAGTACTTC
CSASLDRSTKNIQYF
>.|TRBV20-1|.|TRBJ2-3
TGCAGTGCTAGAGATCTGGACAGGGCGGGAGCAGATACGCAGTATTTT
CSARDLDRAGADTQYF
>TRBD2|TRBV7-2|.|TRBJ2-5
TGTGCCAGCAGGACGACTAGCGGGGAAGAGACCCAGTACTTC
CASRTTSGEETQYF
>.|TRBV11-2|.|TRBJ2-7
TGTGCCAGCAGCTTACTCAGCCGGGCCGGACGGCACGAGCAGTACTTC
CASSLLSRAGRHEQYF
>TRBD2|TRBV7-2|.|TRBJ2-7
TGTGCCAGCAGCTTACTCTCCGGGACTAGCGGCTACGAGCAGTACTTC
CASSLLSGTSGYEQYF
>.|TRBV6-2/TRBV6-3|.|TRBJ2-1
TGTGCCTGCACATCCTACAATGAGCAGTTCTTC
CACTSYNEQFF
>.|TRBV5-1|many|TRBJ1-2
TGCGCCAGCGAACCAGGGGAGCGATCAGACCCAACCTATGGCTACACCTTC
CASEPGERSDPTYGYTF
>.|TRBV11-2|many|TRBJ2-4
TGTGCCAGCAGCCCAGAGGCAGCTGTTAACATTCAGTACTTC
CASSPEAAVNIQYF
>.|TRBV10-2|many|TRBJ2-7
TGCGCCAGCGGCCTCTTGGGACAGCGGGGAGCTTACGAGCAGTACTTC
CASGLLGQRGAYEQYF
>TRBD1|TRBV27|few|TRBJ1-5
TGTGCCACGAGAGGACAGGCCAATCAGCCCCAGCATTTT
CATRGQANQPQHF
>.|TRBV5-1|.|TRBJ2-5
TGCGCCAGCAGCTTGGGAGGGGCGGGGATTCAAGAGACCCAGTACTTC
CASSLGGAGIQETQYF
>.|TRBV7-2|many|TRBJ2-1
TGTGCCAGCAGCTTACGGCACAGTCCCTACAATGAGCAGTTCTTC
CASSLRHSPYNEQFF
>TRBD2|TRBV4-3|.|TRBJ2-1
TGCGCCAGCAGCCAAGATAGTGATTGGCTAGCGGGAGGACGGTCCTCTGATGAGCAGTTCTTC
CASSQDSDWLAGGRSSDEQFF
>.|TRBV18|.|TRBJ1-5
TGTGCCAGCTCGGAGGGGCAGGGGTTCAATCAGCCCCAGCATTTT
CASSEGQGFNQPQHF
>.|TRBV7-9|.|TRBJ2-6
TGTGCCAGCAGCCTTTTGGGTCCGTTCTCTGGGGCCAACGTCCTGACTTTC
CASSLLGPFSGANVLTF
>.|TRBV6-6|.|TRBJ1-5
TGTGCCAGCAGTTACTACAGTAGCAATCAGCCCCAGCATTTT
CASSYYSSNQPQHF
>TRBD2|TRBV20-1|.|TRBJ2-3
TGCAGTGCTAGAGAGGGTAGCGGGGCGACAGATACGCAGTATTTT
CSAREGSGATDTQYF
>.|TRBV9|once|TRBJ2-2
TGTGCCAGCAGTCTAGCTTTGGTCTCCGGGGAGCTGTTTTTT
CASSLALVSGELFF
>.|TRBV5-6|.|TRBJ2-1
TGTGCCAGCAGCTCCTTGAAGGGGGTTGGGGAGCAGTTCTTC
CASSSLKGVGEQFF
>.|TRBV7-9|many|TRBJ1-6
TGTGCCAGCAGCCTAACAGGGTATAATTCACCCCTCCACTTT
CASSLTGYNSPLHF
>.|TRBV20-1|few|TRBJ2-7
TGCAGTGCTAGGGAGGGCGGGGCCGCGAACTACGAGCAGTACTTC
CSAREGGAANYEQYF
>TRBD2|TRBV18|.|TRBJ2-3
TGTGCCAGCTCACCATGGGCTAGCGGGGCCTCTAGCACAGATACGCAGTATTTT
CASSPWASGASSTDTQYF
>.|TRBV10-3|few|TRBJ2-3
TGTGCCATCAGTGAGTCGAAACCGGGCGGAACAGATACGCAGTATTTT
CAISESKPGGTDTQYF
>.|TRBV30|.|TRBJ2-1
TGTGCCTGGACCCCTCTACGGTATGAGCAGTTCTTC
CAWTPLRYEQFF
>.|TRBV20-1|.|TRBJ1-6
TGCAGTGCTAGAGGGACACAGAATTCACCCCTCCACTTT
CSARGTQNSPLHF